What follows are 18 T cell receptor beta chains derived from one specimen sequenced in a study of blood T cell repertoires in COVID-19. The assay was immunoSEQ multiplex PCR, and TCRdb's table has in-frame clones only and misses some. Of tens of thousands of clones listed, 88% are singletons. Sequenced: peripheral blood. The origin of the receptors is a man aged 70 or older with acute or convalescent COVID-19.

J is TRBJ1-1 and V is TRBV5-1; maybe TRBD1 (5 bases). The V and J ends lost 0 bases and 4 bases respectively, with 10 bases between them. The CDR3 covers 14 residues. Germline V CDR1 and CDR2: SGHRS, YFSETQ. The CDR3 DNA sequence: TGCGCCAGCAGCTTGGAGGGGACTAGCACTGAAGCTTTCTTT. This translates into CASSLEGTSTEAFF.

V gene TRBV19 combines with J gene TRBJ2-1; 12 nucleotides match TRBD2. Germline assignment: CDR1 LNHDA and CDR2 SQIVND (reference sequence). V trimming: 5 bases; J trimming: 6 bases; junction bases outside the gene matches: 5. The CDR3 covers 15 residues. The CDR3 nucleotides are TGTGCCAGTAGTCCCTCGACTAGCGGGAGCAATGAGCAGTTCTTC. Its protein product is CASSPSTSGSNEQFF.

As DNA, the CDR3 is TGTGCCAGCAGATTACCCGGGACAGGGGGCAACTATGGCTACACCTTC. Protein sequence: CASRLPGTGGNYGYTF. This chain links TRBV7-3 with TRBJ1-2; 12 bases map to TRBD1. Trimming at V came to 6 bases and at J to 2 bases, leaving 7 bases not matched to a gene. This CDR3 region has 16 residues. CDR1 is SGHTA and CDR2 is FQGTGA in the germline V gene.

This clone appeared a single time. The chain has TRBV25-1 and TRBJ2-7; possibly TRBD2 for D (6 bases). V was cut by 1 base and J by 7 bases, with 11 bases left in between. Germline-derived CDR1 and CDR2 are MGHDK and SYGVNS. The length of the CDR3 is 13 residues. In DNA, the CDR3 is TGTGCCAGCAGTGAATTAGGGGCGGGGGAGCAGTACTTC. This codes for CASSELGAGEQYF.

The rearrangement uses TRBV2 and TRBJ2-2; possibly TRBD1 for D (6 bases). CDR1 is SNHLY, CDR2 FYNNEI, per germline. The V gene lost 7 bases and the J gene lost 0 bases, with 12 bases spanning the gap. The CDR3 runs to 15 residues. In DNA form, the CDR3 reads TGTGCCAGCATTTCCGACAGGACGAACACCGGGGAGCTGTTTTTT. Translated, it gives CASISDRTNTGELFF. The variable domain in full, completed from reference TRBV2 and TRBJ2-2, reads EPEVTQTPSHQVTQMGQEVILRCVPISNHLYFYWYRQILGQKVEFLVSFYNNEISEKSEIFDDQFSVERPDGSNFTLKIRSTKLEDSAMYFCASISDRTNTGELFFGEGSRLTVL.

The chain recombines TRBV27 with TRBJ1-1; tentative D call: TRBD1 (6 bases). The germline gives CDR1 MNHEY, CDR2 SMNVEV (reference sequence). The CDR3 is 18 amino acids. V lost 3 bases and J 1 base, leaving 21 bases between the germline ends. CDR3 sequence: CASSLVSGLNRANTEAFF. The CDR3 DNA follows: TGTGCCAGCAGTTTGGTTTCTGGGCTTAACAGGGCGAACACTGAAGCTTTCTTT.

The rearrangement links TRBV28 to TRBJ1-5; D uncertain. The germline V and J ends were trimmed by 6 bases and 7 bases, with 7 bases remaining between them. This CDR3 spans 11 amino acids. Germline-derived CDR1 and CDR2 are MDHEN and SYDVKM. The DNA for the CDR3 is TGTGCCAGCAGCCAGGAACAGCCCCAGCATTTT. It encodes CASSQEQPQHF.

The CDR3 is CASSYQNQPQHF. In nucleotides, the CDR3 is TGTGCCAGCAGTTACCAAAATCAGCCCCAGCATTTT. The genes are TRBV6-2 or TRBV6-3 and TRBJ1-5, with unresolved D. Germline loops: CDR1 MNHEY, CDR2 SVGEGT. V lost 2 bases to trimming and J lost 4 bases, with 3 bases between them. The CDR3 runs 12 residues.

The chain combines TRBV6-5 with TRBJ2-5; weak D call: TRBD2 (5 bases). CDR1 is MNHEY and CDR2 is SVGAGI in the germline V gene. With 0 bases removed from V and 3 bases from J, the gap between germline ends came to 11 bases. The CDR3 spans 15 residues. CDR3 sequence (DNA): TGTGCCAGCAGTTACTCCGGGGTTGGAGAAGAGACCCAGTACTTC. Protein product: CASSYSGVGEETQYF.

The V and J genes are TRBV12-5 and TRBJ2-7, with D unclear. The CDR3 spans 12 residues. CDR1 and CDR2 from the germline V gene are LGHNT and FRNRAP. Trimming pared 3 bases from V and 4 bases from J, leaving 7 bases between. The CDR3 DNA is TGTGCTAGTGGTTTATTTTCGTACGAGCAGTACTTC. It yields the protein CASGLFSYEQYF.

This CDR3 reads CASSPSQGHSGELFF. The CDR3 DNA reads TGTGCCAGTTCTCCCTCGCAGGGCCATAGCGGGGAGCTGTTTTTT. V usage is TRBV28 and J usage is TRBJ2-2; maybe TRBD1 (5 bases). V lost 9 bases and J 7 bases, leaving 21 bases between the germline ends. The CDR3 extends over 15 amino acids. Germline CDR1 reads MDHEN; CDR2 reads SYDVKM.

This clone was picked up a small number of times. The chain carries TRBV29-1 and TRBJ1-1; D is uncertain. The CDR3 totals 12 residues. Germline CDR1 and CDR2: SQVTM and ANQGSEA. With 7 bases removed from V and 3 bases from J, the gap between germline ends came to 12 bases. The CDR3 region is CSAHRGYTEAFF. CDR3 coding DNA: TGCAGCGCACACCGGGGTTACACTGAAGCTTTCTTT.

The chain recombines TRBV3-1 (or the pseudogene TRBV3-2) with TRBJ1-4, with D perhaps TRBD1 (5 bases). The V gene's germline CDR1 is LGHDT and CDR2 YNNKEL (reference sequence). The germline V and J ends were trimmed by 0 bases and 6 bases, with 17 bases remaining between them. The length of the CDR3 is 17 residues. The CDR3 is CASSQDRGSKMDEKLFF. The CDR3, as DNA: TGTGCCAGCAGCCAAGATCGGGGGAGTAAAATGGATGAAAAACTGTTTTTT.

The V and J genes are TRBV7-8 and TRBJ2-1; possibly TRBD2 for D (7 bases). The CDR3 is made up of 17 amino acids. Germline loops: CDR1 SGHVS, CDR2 FQNEAQ. With 1 base removed from V and 4 bases from J, the gap between germline ends came to 17 bases. CDR3 in DNA: TGTGCCAGCAGCTTAGAGGCGAGGGGGGGCCCTTACAATGAGCAGTTCTTC. This translates into CASSLEARGGPYNEQFF.

This clone is a singleton in its sample. The J gene is TRBJ2-3, the V gene TRBV2; no clear D. The CDR3 sequence is 12 residues long. Per the germline V gene, CDR1 is SNHLY and CDR2 is FYNNEI. Deletions cut 2 bases from V and 6 bases from J, with 6 bases between. CDR3 amino acids: CASSEHGDTQYF. CDR3 DNA sequence: TGTGCCAGCAGTGAACATGGCGATACGCAGTATTTT.

The chain has TRBV7-2 and TRBJ2-7; TRBD2 agrees at 8 bases. Per the germline V gene, CDR1 is SGHTA and CDR2 is FQGNSA. The CDR3 length is 15 residues. J lost 6 bases, V lost 7 bases, and 14 bases had no gene match. CDR3 sequence reads: CASNNRAGEYGEQYF. The DNA for the CDR3 is TGTGCCAGCAACAACCGAGCGGGAGAATATGGCGAGCAGTACTTC.

The chain joins TRBV12-3 or TRBV12-4 to TRBJ1-2, with D possibly being TRBD1 (5 bases). The length of the CDR3 is 13 residues. Trimming stripped 5 bases from V and 4 bases from J, with 11 bases between. CDR3 nucleotide sequence: TGTGCCAGCAGTCCCGACAGACTCTATGGCTACACCTTC. It yields the protein CASSPDRLYGYTF.

This clone is categorized as medium-sized. The J gene is TRBJ1-6, the V gene TRBV7-9; 7 bases agree with TRBD1. CDR3 length: 15 amino acids. Germline CDR1 and CDR2: SEHNR and FQNEAQ (reference sequence). V shed 3 bases and J 6 bases; nucleotides not matched to a gene: 5. The CDR3 sequence: CASSLWDRRNSPLHF. DNA for the CDR3: TGTGCCAGCAGCTTGTGGGACAGACGTAATTCACCCCTCCACTTT. Using reference TRBV7-9 and TRBJ1-6 for the parts outside the CDR3, the full variable domain is DTGVSQNPRHKITKRGQNVTFRCDPISEHNRLYWYRQTLGQGPEFLTYFQNEAQLEKSRLLSDRFSAERPKGSFSTLEIQRTEQGDSAMYLCASSLWDRRNSPLHFGNGTRLTVT.